Below are 11 T cell receptor beta chains sequenced from a single sample in a study of blood T cell repertoires in COVID-19. Assay: immunoSEQ multiplex PCR; the TCRdb copy retains only in-frame clones and omits some. The table records approximately 300,000 clones, more than 80% of them present only once. The sample consisted of peripheral blood. Source of these receptors: a young man who had recovered from COVID-19.

The chain carries TRBV18 and TRBJ1-2; D unresolved. Germline values: CDR1 KGHSH, CDR2 LQKENI. V was shortened by 2 bases and J by 0 bases, with 13 bases between the two germline ends. This CDR3 is built from 16 residues. The CDR3 DNA reads as TGTGCCAGCTCACCAGTGGCCCCGCAAGCTAACTATGGCTACACCTTC. Translated: CASSPVAPQANYGYTF.

This chain joins TRBV6-2 or TRBV6-3 and TRBJ1-1; TRBD1 matches at 8 bases. The germline CDR1 and CDR2 sequences are MNHEY and SVGEGT. The V segment lost 3 bases and the J segment 4 bases; nucleotides outside the gene matches: 1. The CDR3 is 13 residues long. This CDR3 reads CASSYTGGTEAFF. The CDR3 DNA reads TGTGCCAGCAGTTATACAGGGGGCACTGAAGCTTTCTTT.

V usage is TRBV3-1 (or the pseudogene TRBV3-2) and J usage is TRBJ2-1, with TRBD2 matching over 14 bases. The V segment lost 4 bases and the J segment 6 bases; nucleotides outside the gene matches: 2. Germline CDR1 LGHDT, CDR2 YNNKEL (reference sequence). The CDR3 contains 15 residues. The CDR3 is CASSLGLAGVNEQFF. DNA of the CDR3: TGTGCCAGCAGCCTGGGACTAGCGGGAGTCAATGAGCAGTTCTTC.

The chain combines TRBV7-9 with TRBJ1-1, with D unresolved. The CDR3 has 12 amino acids. V gave up 1 base and J gave up 4 bases, with 4 bases separating them. The germline V gene encodes CDR1 SEHNR and CDR2 FQNEAQ (reference sequence). CDR3 region: CASSLDITEAFF. The DNA of the CDR3 is TGTGCCAGCAGCTTAGATATCACTGAAGCTTTCTTT.

This chain's CDR3 is CASGVVGQGAYEQYF. In nucleotides, the CDR3 is TGTGCCAGCGGCGTTGTCGGACAGGGGGCCTACGAGCAGTACTTC. This chain joins TRBV6-5 and TRBJ2-7, with TRBD1 matching 10 bases. The CDR3 has 15 amino acids. V lost 8 bases and J lost 2; bases outside the gene matches: 9. CDR1 and CDR2 from the germline V gene are MNHEY and SVGAGI.

The V and J genes are TRBV5-1 and TRBJ1-1; weak D call: TRBD1 (5 bases). In germline, CDR1 is SGHRS, CDR2 YFSETQ. CDR3 size: 13 residues. V was cut by 2 bases and J by 1 base, with 6 bases left in between. The CDR3 reads CASSFTGNTEAFF. In nucleotides, the CDR3 is TGCGCCAGCAGCTTTACAGGGAACACTGAAGCTTTCTTT.

The chain combines TRBV29-1 with TRBJ1-1; 7 nucleotides align to TRBD1. With 8 bases clipped from V and 3 bases from J, the junction kept 9 bases outside the gene matches. The CDR3 is 13 amino acids. Germline CDR1 SQVTM, CDR2 ANQGSEA. The CDR3 DNA sequence: TGCAGCCTCGCTCTTACAGGGGACACTGAAGCTTTCTTT. This sequence encodes CSLALTGDTEAFF. The entire variable domain, with the rest obtained from reference TRBV29-1 and TRBJ1-1, is as follows: SAVISQKPSRDICQRGTSLTIQCQVDSQVTMMFWYRQQPGQSLTLIATANQGSEATYESGFVIDKFPISRPNLTFSTLTVSNMSPEDSSIYLCSLALTGDTEAFFGQGTRLTVV.

This rearrangement joins TRBV30 to TRBJ1-2; 8 bases match TRBD1. The trim removed 0 bases at V and 7 bases at J, leaving 7 bases unmatched. The CDR3 loop spans 14 amino acids. CDR1 and CDR2 from the germline V gene are GTSNPN and SVGIG (reference sequence). The DNA of the CDR3 is TGTGCCTGGAGTGTACAGGGGGGGTCGGGTGGCTACACCTTC. Protein product: CAWSVQGGSGGYTF.

This clone was picked up one time. The V gene is TRBV6-5, the J gene TRBJ1-2; no clear D. The V end lost 2 bases, the J end lost 6 bases, and 16 bases lay between the germline ends. The germline V gene encodes CDR1 MNHEY and CDR2 SVGAGI. This CDR3 is 15 amino acids long. The CDR3 reads CASSYLGGEVNGYTF. The CDR3 nucleotides read TGTGCCAGCAGTTACCTCGGCGGGGAGGTGAATGGCTACACCTTC.

This sequence joins TRBV3-1 (or the pseudogene TRBV3-2) and TRBJ2-5; TRBD1 might be the D (5 bases). There are 14 residues in the CDR3. V was shortened by 0 bases and J by 4 bases, with 9 bases between the two germline ends. CDR1 is LGHDT, CDR2 YNNKEL, per germline (reference sequence). CDR3: CASSQDSDRETQYF. The CDR3 bases are TGTGCCAGCAGCCAAGATAGTGACAGAGAGACCCAGTACTTC.

The chain uses TRBV28 and TRBJ1-1; D remains unclear. Trimming removed 6 bases from V and 0 bases from J, with 11 bases in between. The CDR3 sequence is 14 residues long. The germline V gene has CDR1 MDHEN and CDR2 SYDVKM. In DNA, the CDR3 is TGTGCCAGCAGCTGGACGGGAATGAACACTGAAGCTTTCTTT. It is translated as CASSWTGMNTEAFF.